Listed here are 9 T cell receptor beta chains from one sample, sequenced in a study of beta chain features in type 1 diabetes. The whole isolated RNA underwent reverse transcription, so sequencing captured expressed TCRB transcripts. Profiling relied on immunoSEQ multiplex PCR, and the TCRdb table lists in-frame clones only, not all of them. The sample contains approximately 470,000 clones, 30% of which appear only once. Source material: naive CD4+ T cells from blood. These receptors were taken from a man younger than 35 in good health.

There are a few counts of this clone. The CDR3: CAWRGYNSDTEAFF. DNA of the CDR3: TGTGCCTGGAGGGGATACAATTCCGACACTGAAGCTTTCTTT. The chain has TRBV30 and TRBJ1-1; no definite D call. The CDR3 totals 14 residues. The ends were cut back, 3 bases at V and 3 bases at J, with 14 bases in the middle. From germline, CDR1 is GTSNPN and CDR2 SVGIG (reference sequence).

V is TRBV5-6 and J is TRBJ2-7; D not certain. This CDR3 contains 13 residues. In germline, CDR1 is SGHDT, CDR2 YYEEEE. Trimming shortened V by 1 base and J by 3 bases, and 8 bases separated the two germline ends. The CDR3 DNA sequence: TGTGCCAGCAGCTTGTCAGCAGTCTACGAGCAGTACTTC. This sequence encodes CASSLSAVYEQYF.

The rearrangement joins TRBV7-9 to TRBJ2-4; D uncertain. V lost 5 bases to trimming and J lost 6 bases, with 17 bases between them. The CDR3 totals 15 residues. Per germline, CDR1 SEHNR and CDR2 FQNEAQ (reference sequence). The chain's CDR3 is CASSPKSPGLNIQYF. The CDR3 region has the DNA TGTGCCAGCAGCCCAAAGTCCCCTGGCTTAAACATTCAGTACTTC.

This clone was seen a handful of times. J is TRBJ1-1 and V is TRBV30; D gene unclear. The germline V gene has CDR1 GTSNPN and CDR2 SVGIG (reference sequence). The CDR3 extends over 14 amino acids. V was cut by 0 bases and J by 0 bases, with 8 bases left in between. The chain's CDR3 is CAWSVLRVNTEAFF. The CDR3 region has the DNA TGTGCCTGGAGTGTACTTCGGGTGAACACTGAAGCTTTCTTT.

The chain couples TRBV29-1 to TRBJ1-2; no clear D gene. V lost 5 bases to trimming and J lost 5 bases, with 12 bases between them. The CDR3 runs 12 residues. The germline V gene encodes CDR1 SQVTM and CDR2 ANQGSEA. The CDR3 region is CSVWQVAYGYTF. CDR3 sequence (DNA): TGCAGCGTTTGGCAGGTGGCGTATGGCTACACCTTC.

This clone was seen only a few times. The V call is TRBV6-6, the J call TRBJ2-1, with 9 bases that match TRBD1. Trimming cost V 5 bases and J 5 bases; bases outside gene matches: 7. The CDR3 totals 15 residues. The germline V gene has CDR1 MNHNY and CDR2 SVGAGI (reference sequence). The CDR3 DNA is TGTGCCAGCAGTGGGGACAGGGTGTTTAACAATGAGCAGTTCTTC. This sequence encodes CASSGDRVFNNEQFF.

In DNA form, the CDR3 reads TGCAGCGTTGGTAGGGACATAAACACCGGGGAGCTGTTTTTT. Protein sequence: CSVGRDINTGELFF. The genes are TRBV29-1 and TRBJ2-2; maybe TRBD1 (6 bases). Germline assignment: CDR1 SQVTM and CDR2 ANQGSEA. CDR3 length: 14 residues. Trimming left V 4 bases short and J 2 bases short, with 11 bases between.

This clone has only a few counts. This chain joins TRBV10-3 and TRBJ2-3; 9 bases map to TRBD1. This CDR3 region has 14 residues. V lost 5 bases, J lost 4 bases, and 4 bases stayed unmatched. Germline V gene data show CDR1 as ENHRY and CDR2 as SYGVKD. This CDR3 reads CAISKTGGADTQYF. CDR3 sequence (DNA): TGTGCCATCAGTAAGACAGGGGGAGCAGATACGCAGTATTTT.

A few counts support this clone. Here the CDR3 reads CASSLVSGRVYNEQFF. Here the CDR3 DNA reads TGTGCCAGCAGCTTAGTTAGCGGGAGAGTGTACAATGAGCAGTTCTTC. The gene calls are TRBV7-2 and TRBJ2-1, with 9 bases fitting TRBD2. The CDR3 contains 16 residues. Losses at the gene ends were 1 base for V and 4 bases for J; bases not matched to a gene: 5. CDR1 and CDR2 from the germline V gene are SGHTA and FQGNSA. Looking up the rest from reference TRBV7-2 and TRBJ2-1 gives the full variable domain: GAGVSQSPSNKVTEKGKDVELRCDPISGHTALYWYRQSLGQGLEFLIYFQGNSAPDKSGLPSDRFSAERTGGSVSTLTIQRTQQEDSAVYLCASSLVSGRVYNEQFFGPGTRLTVL.